The sequence of this T cell receptor beta chain was determined in a study of cytomegalovirus exposure and HLA in healthy donors. Study outcomes and limitations: Most CMV-associated TCR beta chains were later found to appear HLA-restricted. A later analysis linked about 17,000 TCR beta sequences to HLA alleles at 0.05 false discovery rate.

The length of the CDR3 is 15 residues. Trimming shortened V by 0 bases and J by 3 bases, and 10 bases separated the two germline ends. The germline gives CDR1 SGDLS, CDR2 YYNGEE. PCR amplification relied on 60 Vbeta primers (plus 13 Jbeta primers). Generated by immunoSEQ multiplex PCR, the TCRdb table keeps only in-frame clones and is missing some. The repertoire holds about 120,000 clones, with approximately 74% as singletons. With regard to this clone: What it recognizes is unknown.

The specimen sequenced was PBMCs. The chain is built from TRBV9 and TRBJ1-5; no clear D gene. The receptor was derived from a man between 35 and 55 years old in good health and CMV-seropositive. The CDR3 region has the DNA TGTGCCAGCAGCGTAGGCGGGGTATTCAATCAGCCCCAGCATTTT. Amino acid sequence: CASSVGGVFNQPQHF.